This T cell receptor (beta chain) was obtained from a study of blood T cell repertoires in COVID-19. About the research overall: Samples came from the United States, Italy and Spain, spanning acute and convalescent COVID-19. Nucleic acid was either cDNA or gDNA, and it came from T cells, B-cell-depleted T cells, or PBMCs.

The assay was immunoSEQ multiplex PCR, and TCRdb's table has in-frame clones only and misses some. The data show roughly 440,000 clones, approximately 88% seen once. Enrolment of Seattle patients took place during active infection, and they were followed longitudinally. Germline V gene lookup returns CDR1 KGHSH and CDR2 LQKENI. The length of the CDR3 is 16 residues. V gave up 1 base and J gave up 1 base; unmatched junction bases: 3. Sequences were obtained from peripheral blood. This TCR was sampled from a woman between 50 and 59 years old with COVID-19, enrolled during active disease. The rearrangement joins TRBV18 to TRBJ2-2; 7 bases are shared with TRBD2. CDR3 in amino acids: CASSPRVAGNTGELFF. The CDR3 DNA is TGTGCCAGCTCACCACGGGTAGCGGGGAACACCGGGGAGCTGTTTTTT. The full variable domain, with the rest looked up from reference TRBV18 and TRBJ2-2, is NAGVMQNPRHLVRRRGQEARLRCSPMKGHSHVYWYRQLPEEGLKFMVYLQKENIIDESGMPKERFSAEFPKEGPSILRIQQVVRGDSAAYFCASSPRVAGNTGELFFGEGSRLTVL.